This T cell receptor beta chain was documented in a study of T-cell reconstitution after alpha-beta-depleted transplantation in children. Looked up from germline, CDR1 is SGHRS and CDR2 is YFSETQ. This CDR3 spans 13 amino acids. The V end was cut by 3 bases, the J end by 6 bases, with 11 bases between. Preparation of the TCRbeta library was carried out with unique molecular identifiers. Using its own MiXCR run on the PCR reads, TCRdb lists one record per CDR3 protein. The table includes roughly 500,000 distinct CDR3 sequences, approximately 30% detected once. This TCR derives from a human donor who donated a stem cell graft to a child with aplastic anemia. Sequencing used PBMCs from the stem cell graft donor, obtained from the stem cell graft. The V call is TRBV5-1, the J call TRBJ2-3; either TRBD1 or TRBD2 may supply D (5 bases each). The CDR3 reads CASSWTGPDTQYF. The DNA for the CDR3 is TGCGCCAGCAGCTGGACGGGACCGGATACGCAGTATTTT.